This T cell receptor (beta chain) was recovered during a study of T cell responses to AZD1222 COVID-19 vaccine. The CDR3 consists of 13 residues. CDR1 LNHDA and CDR2 SQIVND come from the germline V gene (reference sequence). V shed 1 base and J shed 6 bases, with 8 bases lying between them. Measured with immunoSEQ multiplex PCR; TCRdb has only the in-frame clones, and not every one. The sample carries roughly 200,000 clones, roughly nine tenths recorded once. This clone showed up just a few times. The specimen was peripheral blood, collected 28 days after the second AZD1222 dose. The receptor comes from an adult who received the AZD1222 COVID-19 vaccine. The chain recombines TRBV19 with TRBJ2-3; a weak D match, TRBD1 (5 bases). The CDR3 DNA follows: TGTGCCAGTAGTATAGGGGGCAGGGATACGCAGTATTTT. The encoded protein is CASSIGGRDTQYF. Together with reference TRBV19 and TRBJ2-3, the CDR3 gives the full variable domain: DGGITQSPKYLFRKEGQNVTLSCEQNLNHDAMYWYRQDPGQGLRLIYYSQIVNDFQKGDIAEGYSVSREKKESFPLTVTSAQKNPTAFYLCASSIGGRDTQYFGPGTRLTVL.